This T cell receptor (beta chain) emerged from a study of blood T cells in healthy people across ages. V was trimmed by 4 bases and J by 1 base, leaving 10 bases between them. Germline assignment: CDR1 SQVTM and CDR2 ANQGSEA. The CDR3 is 13 amino acids. The use of a sample-barcoded 5' primer and a J-beta primer mix characterized a second PCR of 7 to 11 cycles. TCRdb recomputed calls from the 5' RACE reads with MiXCR, one row per CDR3 protein. The sample contains hundreds of thousands of distinct CDR3 sequences, more than 40% of which appear only once. The clonotype originates from a woman aged 55-75 years in good health. Sequencing was performed on blood. The chain joins TRBV29-1 to TRBJ1-1; D is uncertain. CDR3 DNA sequence: TGCAGCGTTGGTGTGCAGGAGAACACTGAAGCTTTCTTT. This encodes CSVGVQENTEAFF.